This paragraph covers one T cell receptor beta chain sequence. In the authors' methods: Amplification with reference gene primers provided the estimates of nucleated cell counts. This table comes from immunoSEQ multiplex PCR, and its TCRdb copy is limited to in-frame clones, with some not included. Clone size and the V and J calls come from that table; the DNA yielded D and trimming. There are just under 85,000 clones in the sample; 83% occur only once, and around 29% lies in the top ten. Germline assignment: CDR1 SGHRS and CDR2 YFSETQ. The V and J ends lost 1 base and 0 bases respectively, with 9 bases between them. CDR3 size: 15 residues. These data belong to a study of blood T cell repertoires in COVID-19. Study-wide context: COVID-19 samples from acute and convalescent phases originated in the United States, Italy and Spain. The analysed material was cDNA or gDNA that came from T cells, B-cell-depleted T cells, or PBMCs.

Source material: peripheral blood. The chain recombines TRBV5-1 with TRBJ2-3; a possible D gene is TRBD2 (7 bases). The sequence was obtained from a woman at least 80 years old with acute or convalescent COVID-19. The CDR3 coding sequence is TGCGCCAGCAGCTTGCGGGGGGCTAGCACAGATACGCAGTATTTT. Its protein product is CASSLRGASTDTQYF.